This entry lists 27 T cell receptor beta chains sequenced from one sample in a study of cytomegalovirus exposure and HLA in healthy donors. Profiled with immunoSEQ multiplex PCR; TCRdb holds only in-frame clones, not every one. The sample lists hundreds of thousands of clones, less than 90% occurring once. Sequencing was carried out using PBMCs. The source of these receptors is a woman under 30 in good health and CMV-seronegative.

J is TRBJ2-7 and V is TRBV5-1, with 8 bases matching TRBD1. This CDR3 contains 14 residues. With 4 bases clipped from V and 7 bases from J, the junction kept 10 bases outside the gene matches. CDR1 and CDR2 from the germline V gene are SGHRS and YFSETQ. The CDR3 loop is CASSPAQGAGEQYF. In DNA form, the CDR3 reads TGCGCCAGCAGCCCCGCGCAGGGGGCGGGGGAGCAGTACTTC.

The rearrangement uses TRBV29-1 and TRBJ1-1; 7 bases line up with TRBD1. The CDR3 is 14 residues long. CDR1 SQVTM and CDR2 ANQGSEA come from the germline V gene. V shed 6 bases, J shed 2 bases, and the junction held 9 bases outside the gene matches. The CDR3: CSVRSGTANTEAFF. The CDR3, as DNA: TGCAGCGTGAGGTCCGGGACAGCAAACACTGAAGCTTTCTTT.

This chain links TRBV7-9 with TRBJ1-1; TRBD1 might be the D (6 bases). This CDR3 contains 16 residues. The V end lost 1 base, the J end lost 8 bases, and 20 bases lay between the germline ends. Germline CDR1 reads SEHNR; CDR2 reads FQNEAQ (reference sequence). The CDR3 sequence is CASSLGGLGQGNEAFF. The DNA of the CDR3 is TGTGCCAGCAGCTTAGGGGGGCTAGGTCAGGGAAACGAAGCTTTCTTT.

The rearrangement links TRBV6-5 to TRBJ1-2; no clear D. The CDR3 consists of 14 residues. Trimming took off 3 bases at V and 5 bases at J, with 13 bases between the two ends. The germline V gene has CDR1 MNHEY and CDR2 SVGAGI. The CDR3 loop reads CASSYRSAGYGYTF. Written as DNA, the CDR3 is TGTGCCAGCAGTTATAGAAGTGCCGGGTATGGCTACACCTTC.

DNA of the CDR3: TGTGCCAGCAGCTTGCAGTCCTCGGACTCCCAAATCACAGATACGCAGTATTTT. Translation: CASSLQSSDSQITDTQYF. The chain is built from TRBV5-4 and TRBJ2-3; D is possibly TRBD2 (5 bases). V lost 1 base and J 2 bases, leaving 20 bases between the germline ends. Germline CDR1 and CDR2: SGHNT and YYREEE (reference sequence). This CDR3 is built from 18 residues.

This chain links TRBV28 with TRBJ2-1, with 7 nucleotides matching TRBD2. In germline, CDR1 is MDHEN, CDR2 SYDVKM. The CDR3 extends over 13 amino acids. The junction had 6 bases not matched to a gene; V was cut back by 6 bases and J by 7 bases. CDR3 nucleotide sequence: TGTGCCAGCAGCCCCGGGACTATTAATGAGCAGTTCTTC. It specifies CASSPGTINEQFF.

V usage is TRBV6-5 and J usage is TRBJ1-4; D is possibly TRBD1 (5 bases). CDR3 size: 13 residues. Trimming removed 4 bases from V and 5 bases from J, with 8 bases in between. Germline CDR1 and CDR2: MNHEY and SVGAGI. CDR3 sequence reads: CASSFRQNEKLFF. CDR3 DNA sequence: TGTGCCAGCAGTTTCCGACAGAATGAAAAACTGTTTTTT.

This clone turned up a few times. The gene calls are TRBV7-8 and TRBJ2-2; D possibly corresponds to TRBD1 (6 bases). Germline CDR1 is SGHVS and CDR2 is FQNEAQ. This CDR3 is built from 15 residues. V dropped 1 base and J dropped 6 bases, with 12 bases sitting between them. CDR3 amino acids: CASSLGQGSSGELFF. CDR3 bases: TGTGCCAGCAGCTTAGGGCAGGGGAGTTCCGGGGAGCTGTTTTTT.

This clone was counted between two and nine times. The rearrangement links TRBV28 to TRBJ1-2; 7 bases agree with TRBD1. With V trimmed by 4 bases and J by 4 bases, 6 bases remained unmatched. The CDR3 length is 14 residues. Germline CDR1 is MDHEN and CDR2 is SYDVKM. CDR3 residues: CASSSGTEPYGYTF. CDR3 DNA sequence: TGTGCCAGCAGTTCCGGGACAGAGCCCTATGGCTACACCTTC.

In this sample, this clone turned up once. The V call is TRBV6-4, the J call TRBJ2-1, with D perhaps matching TRBD2 (5 bases). Between the trimmed V and J ends, which lost 2 bases and 9 bases, there was a span of 8 bases. This CDR3 spans 12 amino acids. Looked up from germline, CDR1 is MRHNA and CDR2 is SNTAGT. The CDR3 region is CASSDRSGEQFF. The CDR3 DNA follows: TGTGCCAGCAGTGACCGAAGCGGTGAGCAGTTCTTC.

The V and J genes are TRBV5-6 and TRBJ2-3; the D gene is possibly TRBD1 (5 bases). CDR1 and CDR2 from the germline V gene are SGHDT and YYEEEE. Trimming cost V 4 bases and J 0 bases, with 9 bases left between them. The CDR3 has 14 amino acids. The CDR3, as DNA: TGTGCCAGCAGCCCAGCAGGGAGCACAGATACGCAGTATTTT. Encoded protein: CASSPAGSTDTQYF.

In its sample, this clone was seen a few times. The gene calls are TRBV7-9 and TRBJ2-7; 10 bases match TRBD1. Unmatched junction bases numbered 7, after V lost 5 bases and J lost 6 bases. This CDR3 has 14 residues. CDR1 and CDR2 from the germline V gene are SEHNR and FQNEAQ (reference sequence). The CDR3 DNA is TGTGCCAGCAGCCTCGGGACAGGGGAAGGCGAGCAGTACTTC. Translating it yields CASSLGTGEGEQYF.

This chain links TRBV6-4 with TRBJ2-3; maybe TRBD2 (5 bases). CDR1 is MRHNA, CDR2 SNTAGT, per germline. The CDR3 runs to 13 residues. The V gene lost 4 bases and the J gene lost 8 bases, with 13 bases spanning the gap. CDR3 sequence reads: CASSGEARGTQYF. The CDR3, as DNA: TGTGCCAGCAGTGGAGAGGCCCGGGGTACGCAGTATTTT.

V and J are TRBV15 and TRBJ1-1, with D possibly matching TRBD1 (6 bases). The CDR3 has 14 amino acids. Trimming removed 2 bases at V and 5 bases at J, with 12 bases between. The V gene's germline CDR1 is LNHNV and CDR2 YYDKDF (reference sequence). CDR3 nucleotides: TGTGCCACCAGCAGAAGGGGGGCCGGTACTGAAGCTTTCTTT. It is translated as CATSRRGAGTEAFF. Looking up the rest from reference TRBV15 and TRBJ1-1 gives the full variable domain: DAMVIQNPRYQVTQFGKPVTLSCSQTLNHNVMYWYQQKSSQAPKLLFHYYDKDFNNEADTPDNFQSRRPNTSFCFLDIRSPGLGDTAMYLCATSRRGAGTEAFFGQGTRLTVV.

The chain uses TRBV18 and TRBJ2-3; D gene ambiguous. The CDR3 covers 15 residues. V lost 6 bases and J 1 base, leaving 14 bases between the germline ends. Germline CDR1 KGHSH, CDR2 LQKENI. CDR3 coding DNA: TGTGCCAGCTCGTCGGCGACCCCCGGCACAGATACGCAGTATTTT. Protein product: CASSSATPGTDTQYF.

The rearrangement joins TRBV9 to TRBJ2-2; 7 bases map to TRBD1. Trimming removed 4 bases from V and 1 base from J; junction bases left unmatched: 4. The CDR3 is 15 amino acids. CDR1 is SGDLS and CDR2 is YYNGEE in the germline V gene. The CDR3 bases are TGTGCCAGCAGCTATAGGACAGGGAACACCGGGGAGCTGTTTTTT. Its protein product is CASSYRTGNTGELFF.

The chain uses TRBV19 and TRBJ2-1, with TRBD2 identical over 12 bases. This CDR3 contains 16 residues. CDR1 is LNHDA and CDR2 is SQIVND in the germline V gene (reference sequence). V dropped 6 bases and J dropped 7; count of bases not matched to a gene: 10. In DNA, the CDR3 is TGTGCCAGTAGCTCCTTTCTAGCGGGAGGGCCGAATGAGCAGTTCTTC. It translates to CASSSFLAGGPNEQFF. Full variable domain (missing parts from reference TRBV19 and TRBJ2-1): DGGITQSPKYLFRKEGQNVTLSCEQNLNHDAMYWYRQDPGQGLRLIYYSQIVNDFQKGDIAEGYSVSREKKESFPLTVTSAQKNPTAFYLCASSSFLAGGPNEQFFGPGTRLTVL.

This clone was seen only once. The chain joins TRBV6-1 to TRBJ2-5, with TRBD1 identical over 7 bases. This CDR3 contains 13 residues. With 1 base clipped from V and 8 bases from J, the junction kept 4 bases outside the gene matches. Germline CDR1 MNHNS, CDR2 SASEGT. CDR3 sequence reads: CASSEGTGPTQYF. CDR3 nucleotide sequence: TGTGCCAGCAGTGAAGGGACAGGTCCAACCCAGTACTTC.

V usage is TRBV6-1 and J usage is TRBJ2-6, with unresolved D. V was pared by 2 bases and J by 0 bases, with 11 bases between. The length of the CDR3 is 17 residues. Germline CDR1 reads MNHNS; CDR2 reads SASEGT. The CDR3: CASSEQPLGSGANVLTF. For the CDR3, the DNA is TGTGCCAGCAGTGAACAGCCGCTCGGCTCTGGGGCCAACGTCCTGACTTTC.

The chain combines TRBV4-1 with TRBJ1-2; possibly TRBD1 for D (5 bases). The CDR3 consists of 16 residues. Germline V gene data show CDR1 as MGHRA and CDR2 as YSYEKL. V gave up 1 base and J gave up 6 bases, with 18 bases separating them. The CDR3 spells CASSQGRAGIGDGYTF. For the CDR3, the DNA is TGCGCCAGCAGCCAAGGAAGGGCAGGGATTGGTGATGGCTACACCTTC.

The chain couples TRBV7-2 to TRBJ2-1; 11 bases align to TRBD1. Germline CDR1 is SGHTA and CDR2 is FQGNSA. The CDR3 sequence is 15 residues long. With V trimmed by 4 bases and J by 9 bases, 8 bases remained unmatched. This CDR3 reads CASSSTGTGGGEQFF. The DNA of the CDR3 is TGTGCCAGCAGCTCAACCGGGACAGGGGGAGGTGAGCAGTTCTTC.

The chain joins TRBV5-6 to TRBJ2-7; 9 bases map to TRBD1. The germline CDR1 and CDR2 sequences are SGHDT and YYEEEE. This CDR3 spans 15 amino acids. Trimming cost V 4 bases and J 4 bases; bases outside gene matches: 9. The CDR3 DNA is TGTGCCAGCAGCCTCCTGGGGACAGGGAGTTACGAGCAGTACTTC. Translating gives CASSLLGTGSYEQYF.

The chain links TRBV5-1 to TRBJ2-7, with 8 bases aligning to TRBD1. Germline values: CDR1 SGHRS, CDR2 YFSETQ. CDR3 length equals 17 residues. J gave up 8 bases and V 4 bases, and 20 bases lay outside the gene matches. DNA of the CDR3: TGCGCCAGCAGCACCCCCTCGGGCGGGACAGGAGCTCCCAAGCAGTACTTC. This translates into CASSTPSGGTGAPKQYF.

The rearrangement joins TRBV9 to TRBJ1-1; D is possibly TRBD1 (6 bases). This CDR3 has 13 amino acids. Trimming shortened V by 4 bases and J by 6 bases, and 13 bases separated the two germline ends. The germline gives CDR1 SGDLS, CDR2 YYNGEE. This CDR3 is CASSLGGHAEAFF. In nucleotides, the CDR3 is TGTGCCAGCAGCCTGGGGGGCCACGCTGAAGCTTTCTTT.

Comment on this clone: At one of its ends the junction is not consistent with the germline gene, which may arise from a read error. This rearrangement joins TRBV7-6 to TRBJ2-1, with 8 bases fitting TRBD1. CDR1 is SGHVS, CDR2 FNYEAQ, per germline. The CDR3 is made up of 13 amino acids. Here the CDR3 DNA reads TGTGCCAGCAGCTTAGGGGACAGGACTGAGGAGTTCTTC. Protein: CASSLGDRTEEFF.

This clone was seen a handful of times. J is TRBJ1-1 and V is TRBV30; D is unclear. With 0 bases removed from V and 5 bases from J, the gap between germline ends came to 10 bases. The germline V gene has CDR1 GTSNPN and CDR2 SVGIG (reference sequence). The CDR3 has 13 residues. CDR3 residues: CAWSVGGYTEAFF. CDR3 nucleotide sequence: TGTGCCTGGAGTGTCGGAGGGTATACTGAAGCTTTCTTT.

V usage is TRBV9 and J usage is TRBJ2-1; D may correspond to TRBD1 or TRBD2 (5 bases each). In germline, CDR1 is SGDLS, CDR2 YYNGEE. This CDR3 is 16 amino acids long. V lost 0 bases, J lost 0 bases, and 10 bases lay in between. CDR3 protein: CASSVEGESSYNEQFF. DNA for the CDR3: TGTGCCAGCAGCGTAGAAGGGGAGAGCTCCTACAATGAGCAGTTCTTC.